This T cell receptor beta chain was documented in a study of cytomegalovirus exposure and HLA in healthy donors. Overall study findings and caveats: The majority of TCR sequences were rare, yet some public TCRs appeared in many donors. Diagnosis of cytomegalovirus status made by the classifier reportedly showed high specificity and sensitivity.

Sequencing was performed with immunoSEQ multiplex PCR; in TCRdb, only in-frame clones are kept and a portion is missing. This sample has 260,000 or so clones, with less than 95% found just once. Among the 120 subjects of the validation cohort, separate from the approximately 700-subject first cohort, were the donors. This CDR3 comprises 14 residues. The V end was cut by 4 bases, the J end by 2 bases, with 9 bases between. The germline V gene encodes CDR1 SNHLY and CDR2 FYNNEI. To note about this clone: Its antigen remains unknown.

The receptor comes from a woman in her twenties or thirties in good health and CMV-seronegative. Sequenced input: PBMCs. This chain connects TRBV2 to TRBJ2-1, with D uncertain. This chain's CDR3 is CASSVGQAYNEQFF. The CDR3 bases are TGTGCCAGCAGTGTCGGCCAGGCCTACAATGAGCAGTTCTTC.